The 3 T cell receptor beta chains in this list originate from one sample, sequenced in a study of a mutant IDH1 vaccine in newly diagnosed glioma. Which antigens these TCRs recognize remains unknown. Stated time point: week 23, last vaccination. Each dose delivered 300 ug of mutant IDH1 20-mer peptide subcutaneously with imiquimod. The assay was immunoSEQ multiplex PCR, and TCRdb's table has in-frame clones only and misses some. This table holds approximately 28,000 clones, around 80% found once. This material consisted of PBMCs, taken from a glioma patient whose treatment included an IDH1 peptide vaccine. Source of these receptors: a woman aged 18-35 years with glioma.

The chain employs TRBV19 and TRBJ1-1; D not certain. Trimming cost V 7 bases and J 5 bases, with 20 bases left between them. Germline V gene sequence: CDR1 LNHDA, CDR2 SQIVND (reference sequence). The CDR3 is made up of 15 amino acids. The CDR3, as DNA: TGTGCCAGTACACCAAGGCAGGATGCTAGGACTGAAGCTTTCTTT. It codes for CASTPRQDARTEAFF.

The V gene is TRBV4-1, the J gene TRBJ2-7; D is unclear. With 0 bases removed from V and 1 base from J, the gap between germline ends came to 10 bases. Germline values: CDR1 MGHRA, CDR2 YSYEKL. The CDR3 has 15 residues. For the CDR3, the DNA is TGCGCCAGCAGCCAAGAAGAGAGAAAATCCTACGAGCAGTACTTC. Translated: CASSQEERKSYEQYF.

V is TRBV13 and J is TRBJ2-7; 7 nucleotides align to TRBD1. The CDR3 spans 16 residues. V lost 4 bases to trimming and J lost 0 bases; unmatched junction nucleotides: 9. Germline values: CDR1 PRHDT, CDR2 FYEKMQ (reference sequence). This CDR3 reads CASSSNRGRYSYEQYF. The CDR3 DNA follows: TGTGCCAGCAGCTCCAACAGGGGACGATACTCCTACGAGCAGTACTTC.